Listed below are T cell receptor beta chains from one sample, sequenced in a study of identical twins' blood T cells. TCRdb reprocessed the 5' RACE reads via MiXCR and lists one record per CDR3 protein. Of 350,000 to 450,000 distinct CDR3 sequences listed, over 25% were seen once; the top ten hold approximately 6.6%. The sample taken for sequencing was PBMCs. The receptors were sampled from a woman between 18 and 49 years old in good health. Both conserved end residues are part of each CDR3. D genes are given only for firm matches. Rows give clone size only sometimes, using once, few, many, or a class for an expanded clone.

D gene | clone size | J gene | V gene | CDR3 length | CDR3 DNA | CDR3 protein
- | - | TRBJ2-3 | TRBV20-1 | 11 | TGCAGTGCGGGGGGTCGAGATACGCAGTATTTT | CSAGGRDTQYF
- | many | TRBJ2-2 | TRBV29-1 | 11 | TGCAGCGTTGTCACATCCGGGGAGCTGTTTTTT | CSVVTSGELFF
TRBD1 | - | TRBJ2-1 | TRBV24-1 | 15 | TGTGCCACCGGACGGAGGGACAGGGACTACAATGAGCAGTTCTTC | CATGRRDRDYNEQFF
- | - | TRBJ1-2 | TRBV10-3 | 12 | TGTGCCAGCACAGACGGCCCATATGGCTACACCTTC | CASTDGPYGYTF
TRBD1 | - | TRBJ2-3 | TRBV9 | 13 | TGTGCCAGCAGCGTAGAGGGGACAGCTACGCAGTATTTT | CASSVEGTATQYF
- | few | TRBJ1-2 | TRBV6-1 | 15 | TGTGCCAGCAGTGAACGGCAGGGGAGAGACTATGGCTACACCTTC | CASSERQGRDYGYTF
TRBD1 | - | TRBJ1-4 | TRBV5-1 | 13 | TGCGCCAGCAGCTTTGGGACAGGGATGGACCTGTTTTTT | CASSFGTGMDLFF
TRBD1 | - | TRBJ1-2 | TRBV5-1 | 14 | TGCGCCAGCAGCCGCGGGACAGGGACATGTGGCTACACCTTC | CASSRGTGTCGYTF
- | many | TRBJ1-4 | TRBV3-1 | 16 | TGTGCCAGCAGGCGAATCCGCGGGTCAACTAATGAAAAACTGTTTTTT | CASRRIRGSTNEKLFF
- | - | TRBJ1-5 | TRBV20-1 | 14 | TGCGGTGCCCGACCCCCCGCACCCAATCAGCCCCAGCATTTT | CGARPPAPNQPQHF
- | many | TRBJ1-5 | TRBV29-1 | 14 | TGCAGCGTTGACCAGCCAGGGAGCAATCAGCCCCAGCATTTT | CSVDQPGSNQPQHF
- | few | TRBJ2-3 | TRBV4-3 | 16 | TGCGCCAGCAGCCAAGAACAAGGGATCCCCACAGATACGCAGTATTTT | CASSQEQGIPTDTQYF
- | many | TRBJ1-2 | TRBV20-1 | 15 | TGCAGTGCTAGGGGCCTCATGGGACCTAACTATGGCTACACCTTC | CSARGLMGPNYGYTF
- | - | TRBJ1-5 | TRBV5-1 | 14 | TGCGCCAGCAGTACTTCAGGGGAAGATCAGCCCCAGCATTTT | CASSTSGEDQPQHF
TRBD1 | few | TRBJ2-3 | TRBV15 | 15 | TGTGCCACCAGCATCAGGACAGGGAAACCAGATACGCAGTATTTT | CATSIRTGKPDTQYF
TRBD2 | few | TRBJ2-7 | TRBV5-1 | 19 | TGCGCCAGCAGCCGGGGGACTAGCGGGGGGGCCATCAGTTCCTACGAGCAGTACTTC | CASSRGTSGGAISSYEQYF
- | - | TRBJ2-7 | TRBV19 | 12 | TGTGCCAGTAGTGTCCAGGGGTACGAGCAGTACTTC | CASSVQGYEQYF
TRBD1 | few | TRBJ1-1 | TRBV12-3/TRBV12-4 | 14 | TGTGCCAGCAGTGGAGGACAGGGCGGCACTGAAGCTTTCTTT | CASSGGQGGTEAFF
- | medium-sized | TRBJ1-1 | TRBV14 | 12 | TGTGCCAGCAGCCAAAACAGGCAGGGGGCTTTCTTT | CASSQNRQGAFF
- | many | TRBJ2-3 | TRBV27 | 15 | TGTGCCAGCAGTTCGGACAGTAGAGGCACAGATACGCAGTATTTT | CASSSDSRGTDTQYF
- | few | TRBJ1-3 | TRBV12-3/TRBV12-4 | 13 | TGTGCCAGCAGTTTAGGGGGCGGAAACACCATATATTTT | CASSLGGGNTIYF
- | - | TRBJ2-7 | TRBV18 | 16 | TGTGCCAGCTCGTACACCCTACCTAGCGTTGCCTACGAGCAGTACTTC | CASSYTLPSVAYEQYF
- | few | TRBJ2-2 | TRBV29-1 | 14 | TGCAGCGTAGCCAGGGGGGTCGGCACCGGGGAGCTGTTTTTT | CSVARGVGTGELFF
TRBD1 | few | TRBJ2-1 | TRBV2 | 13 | TGTGTCAGCAGGGACAGGGTGGAATATGAGCAGTTCTTC | CVSRDRVEYEQFF
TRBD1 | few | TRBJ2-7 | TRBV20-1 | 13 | TGCAGTGCTTCTCACAGGGGCGCCCACGAGCAGTACTTC | CSASHRGAHEQYF
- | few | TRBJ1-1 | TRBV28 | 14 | TGTGCCAGCAGTTTATTCTGGGGGGATACTGAAGCTTTCTTT | CASSLFWGDTEAFF
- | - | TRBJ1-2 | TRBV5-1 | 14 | TGCGCCAGCAGCTTACAGGGCAGGGACTATGGCTACATCTTC | CASSLQGRDYGYIF
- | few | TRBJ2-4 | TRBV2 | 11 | TGTGCCGGCAGTTGGAAAAACATTCAGTACTTC | CAGSWKNIQYF